What follows describes a single T cell receptor beta chain. No cognate antigen has been identified for it. The record has no base qualities; no much larger clone is one base away. Via the germline V gene, CDR1 is MNHNS and CDR2 SASEGT. V loses 6 bases of germline sequence and J loses 5 bases, and the interval between the two ends is 5 bases. Measured from the cysteine to the phenylalanine, the CDR3 is 11 residues long. The retained sequence is limited to the CDR3, 33 bases, with the frame set at the first base. The library relied on PCR. TCRdb records Illumina iSeq 100 as the sequencer. In the source study's methods: Non-productive sequences were removed, and CDR3s that did not start with C, did not end with F or W, or were shorter than 7 amino acids were discarded. Levenshtein distances (stringdist) and unrooted phylogenetic trees (ape) in R version 3.6.1 were used to assess CDR3 homology. TCRdb passed the public sequencing reads through fastp at Q25 and MiXCR, retaining productive beta sequences. Rows are combined by CDR3 protein, so each entry shows the most common genes and DNA. The authors' filters were not applied to this entry. In this sample the table shows around 31,000 distinct CDR3 sequences, about 49% of which occur a single time. The ten most abundant clones make up 5% to 7.5% of the sample.

The time point label here, explained by the study, means: late sampling 161 to 241 days after vaccination in a few convalescent patients. Positive SARS-CoV-2 PCR tests in the convalescent patients dated from March to December 2020, before Alpha, Beta and Delta variants emerged in the United States. Ficoll-Paque Plus gradient centrifugation was used to isolate PBMCs from whole blood, and the isolated PBMCs were then either used fresh or cryopreserved at -140C. The data stem from a study of vaccination and CD4 T cells after COVID-19 (dated by TCRdb to 2021 to 2024). Study-level background: SARS-CoV-2 positivity had been established in the convalescent patients by nasal swab PCR, and mild disease was recorded in some 10 of these patients and severe disease in one. Post-COVID blood samples from convalescent patients were collected a median of about 110 days after diagnosis, with a range of about 35 to 180 days. Post-vaccine blood samples were obtained a median of about 72 days after the second vaccine dose, with a range of roughly 13 to 250 days. Two doses of either the Pfizer-BioNTech BNT162b2 vaccine (n=8) or the Moderna mRNA-1273 vaccine (n=2) were administered to participants. The convalescent cohort comprised six males and four females, including two Hispanic individuals, seven Caucasians, two Asians and one multiracial person. Three convalescent patients gave samples both early after vaccination (day 14) and late after vaccination (days 161 to 241). In roughly 10 COVID-19 convalescent patients and a handful of infection-naive healthy vaccine recipients, the spike-specific CD4+ TCR repertoire before mRNA vaccination was compared with the repertoire after mRNA vaccination. Here is what the overall study found, with its caveats: Of the vaccine-specific clones found in convalescent patients, nearly all (304 of 307) were mono-reactive for SARS-CoV-2 spike instead of being cross-reactive with common cold coronaviruses. The median number of SARS-CoV-2-reactive clonotypes rose from roughly 20 after infection to about 40 after vaccination, but the change was not significant. The number of convalescent patients in the study was relatively small, and the study did not examine early timepoints following natural infection. In convalescent patients, a median 86.3% of post-vaccine SARS-CoV-2-reactive clones were detected only after vaccination, and vaccine-specific priming was suggested by this finding.

The source of this sequence is a human donor who had recovered from COVID-19. The sequenced sample was CD4+ T cells from blood, obtained about 7 months after SARS-CoV-2 vaccination. The chain is assembled from TRBV6-1 and TRBJ2-1, with the D gene uncertain. The DNA is as follows: TGTGCCAGCAGATATAACAATGAGCAGTTCTTC. This sequence encodes CASRYNNEQFF.